This T cell receptor (beta chain) derives from a study of blood T cell repertoires in COVID-19. Study as a whole: From T cells, B-cell-depleted T cells, or PBMCs came the material, which was cDNA or gDNA.

In the original processing: Nucleated cell number was recorded as an estimate derived from reference gene primer amplification. Profiling relied on immunoSEQ multiplex PCR, and the TCRdb table lists in-frame clones only, not all of them. V and J calls and clone size are copied from that table; D and trimming were computed from the DNA. The sample contains 200,000 or so clones, 80% of which appear only once. The V and J ends lost 4 bases and 5 bases respectively, with 11 bases between them. Germline V gene data show CDR1 as LNHDA and CDR2 as SQIVND (reference sequence). The CDR3 sequence is 14 residues long.

V usage is TRBV19 and J usage is TRBJ1-4; D might be TRBD1 (6 bases). This receptor was obtained from a human donor in a cohort sampled during active COVID-19. Sequencing input: peripheral blood. CDR3 nucleotides: TGTGCCAGTAGTACGGACAGCTGGAATGAAAAACTGTTTTTT. This sequence encodes CASSTDSWNEKLFF.